Reported below is one T cell receptor beta chain. Original handling: Amplifying reference gene primers gave estimates of nucleated cell counts. Generated by immunoSEQ multiplex PCR, the TCRdb table keeps only in-frame clones and is missing some. V and J calls and clone size follow that table, whereas D and trimming were derived from the DNA. The sample lists about 130,000 clones; more than 70% were seen once. Germline V gene data show CDR1 as MNHEY and CDR2 as SVGAGI. With 5 bases removed from V and 0 bases from J, the gap between germline ends came to 11 bases. The CDR3 is 15 residues long. These data come from a study of blood T cell repertoires in COVID-19. About the research overall: Samples taken during acute and convalescent COVID-19 were collected in the United States, Italy and Spain. T cells, B-cell-depleted T cells, or PBMCs provided the cDNA or gDNA that served as material.

This receptor was obtained from a woman aged 55-75 years with acute or convalescent COVID-19. The sequencing input was peripheral blood. This rearrangement joins TRBV6-5 to TRBJ1-3; D unclear. DNA of the CDR3: TGTGCCAGCAGTACCGCGGGGAGCTCTGGAAACACCATATATTTT. This encodes CASSTAGSSGNTIYF.